This passage covers 18 T cell receptor beta chains from one sample sequenced in a study of T cells after yellow fever vaccination. TCRdb itself ran the 5' RACE reads through MiXCR, one entry per CDR3 protein. The table lists about 140,000 distinct CDR3 sequences, approximately 7.7% of them singletons. The specimen was CD4+ T cells sorted from PBMCs, collected 5 days after the yellow fever booster vaccination. These receptors came from a man aged 25 to 45 who received the YFV17D yellow fever vaccine.

This clonotype has ten or more counts. The V and J genes are TRBV9 and TRBJ2-3; D is possibly TRBD1 (6 bases). The germline gives CDR1 SGDLS, CDR2 YYNGEE. The CDR3 runs 13 residues. V was pared by 1 base and J by 4 bases, with 7 bases between. The CDR3 loop reads CASSVPGADTQYF. DNA for the CDR3: TGTGCCAGCAGCGTACCAGGGGCAGATACGCAGTATTTT.

This clonotype was detected ten times or more. The genes are TRBV29-1 and TRBJ1-2, with D unclear. Germline-derived CDR1 and CDR2 are SQVTM and ANQGSEA. CDR3 size: 12 residues. The V gene lost 5 bases and the J gene lost 8 bases, with 15 bases spanning the gap. CDR3 residues: CSVWGVEGGYTF. CDR3 DNA: TGCAGCGTTTGGGGTGTAGAAGGCGGCTACACCTTC. The full variable domain, rest sourced from reference TRBV29-1 and TRBJ1-2, is SAVISQKPSRDICQRGTSLTIQCQVDSQVTMMFWYRQQPGQSLTLIATANQGSEATYESGFVIDKFPISRPNLTFSTLTVSNMSPEDSSIYLCSVWGVEGGYTFGSGTRLTVV.

This clonotype was picked up a small number of times. The rearrangement joins TRBV28 to TRBJ2-6; D is unresolved. The CDR3 length is 16 residues. CDR1 is MDHEN, CDR2 SYDVKM, per germline. Trimming left V 3 bases short and J 1 base short, with 10 bases between. CDR3 DNA sequence: TGTGCCAGCAGTTTTGGTGGCAAGTCTGGGGCCAACGTCCTGACTTTC. It is translated as CASSFGGKSGANVLTF.

V and J are TRBV19 and TRBJ2-1, with 12 bases identical to TRBD2. This CDR3 has 15 residues. CDR1 is LNHDA, CDR2 SQIVND, per germline (reference sequence). Losses at the gene ends were 4 bases for V and 7 bases for J; bases not matched to a gene: 5. CDR3: CASSNLGLAGNEQFF. In DNA form, the CDR3 reads TGTGCCAGTAGTAACCTGGGACTAGCGGGTAATGAGCAGTTCTTC.

This clonotype has ten or more counts. The chain combines TRBV3-1 with TRBJ2-5; possibly TRBD1 or TRBD2 for D (5 bases each). Germline-derived CDR1 and CDR2 are LGHDT and YNNKEL (reference sequence). V was clipped by 4 bases and J by 1 base, with 16 bases between them. There are 16 residues in the CDR3. For the CDR3, the DNA is TGTGCCAGCAGCCCGTACAGTGGGGGTAGCCAAGAGACCCAGTACTTC. As protein: CASSPYSGGSQETQYF.

This clonotype showed up many times. V and J are TRBV20-1 and TRBJ2-7, with 9 bases matching TRBD2. Germline V CDR1 and CDR2: DFQATT, SNEGSKA (reference sequence). There are 13 residues in the CDR3. J was trimmed by 2 bases and V by 4 bases; bases with no gene match: 3. The DNA of the CDR3 is TGCAGTGCTACGAGGACTAGCGCCTACGAGCAGTACTTC. Translated: CSATRTSAYEQYF.

To note about this clonotype: This clone may be a read error of a much larger clone one base away. The V gene is TRBV6-2 or TRBV6-3, the J gene TRBJ2-6, with a tentative D call TRBD2 (6 bases). From germline, CDR1 is MNHEY and CDR2 SVGEGT. The CDR3 is made up of 15 amino acids. Trimming shortened V by 4 bases and J by 5 bases, and 12 bases separated the two germline ends. The CDR3 DNA sequence: TGTGCCAGCAGTTTGGAGGGGTCTCGGGCCAACGTCCTGACTTTC. It encodes CASSLEGSRANVLTF.

In the case of this clonotype: A junction boundary mismatches the germline segment, possibly from a read error. The rearrangement links TRBV4-3 to TRBJ2-7, with 7 bases that match TRBD2. Germline CDR1 reads LGHNA; CDR2 reads YSLEER. The CDR3 totals 14 residues. The CDR3 loop reads CASSQRAGPYDQYF. CDR3 in DNA: TGCGCCAGCAGCCAACGAGCGGGACCCTACGACCAGTACTTC.

This clonotype was observed a few times. V is TRBV5-1 and J is TRBJ2-2; TRBD1 is a possible D gene (6 bases). The CDR3 has 14 amino acids. The V end lost 2 bases, the J end lost 9 bases, and 14 bases lay between the germline ends. Germline V CDR1 and CDR2: SGHRS, YFSETQ. The chain's CDR3 is CASSLISGAWELFF. The CDR3 DNA is TGCGCCAGCAGCTTAATATCAGGGGCATGGGAGCTGTTTTTT.

The sample holds many counts of this clonotype. The chain recombines TRBV23-1 with TRBJ2-2; 9 bases align to TRBD2. TRBV23-1 is an open reading frame whose function is uncertain. The CDR3 length is 19 residues. The ends lost 4 bases at V and 3 bases at J; junction bases unmatched: 15. CDR3 sequence reads: CASSPCQPEREVYTGELFF. In nucleotides, the CDR3 is TGCGCCAGCAGTCCCTGTCAGCCAGAGCGGGAGGTCTACACCGGGGAGCTGTTTTTT.

This clonotype was seen ten or more times. CDR3 in amino acids: CASSLLKNEQFF. The CDR3 DNA reads as TGTGCCAGCAGCCTTTTAAAAAATGAGCAGTTCTTC. This chain connects TRBV7-2 to TRBJ2-1; D is undetermined. CDR3 size: 12 residues. The V end was cut by 5 bases, the J end by 7 bases, with 9 bases between. Per the germline V gene, CDR1 is SGHTA and CDR2 is FQGNSA.

This clonotype has a count of ten or more. The CDR3 here is CASSLPPPGEQFF. DNA of the CDR3: TGTGCCAGCAGTTTACCTCCTCCCGGTGAGCAGTTCTTC. The chain is built from TRBV12-3 or TRBV12-4 and TRBJ2-1; D not resolved. The CDR3 has 13 amino acids. V was clipped by 2 bases and J by 9 bases, with 11 bases between them.

The rearrangement uses TRBV7-3 and TRBJ2-5, with TRBD1 matching 8 bases. The CDR3 length is 15 residues. Unmatched junction bases numbered 5, after V lost 1 base and J lost 4 bases. The germline V gene encodes CDR1 SGHTA and CDR2 FQGTGA. For the CDR3, the DNA is TGTGCCAGCAGCTTAAAAGGCAGGGGGCGAGAGACCCAGTACTTC. Translation: CASSLKGRGRETQYF.

At least ten counts were recorded for this clonotype. The V and J genes are TRBV2 and TRBJ2-2, with D uncertain. This CDR3 has 13 residues. CDR1 and CDR2 (germline): SNHLY, FYNNEI. Trimming took 6 bases from V and 1 from J, leaving 6 bases between them. CDR3 DNA sequence: TGTGCCAGCAGCGCAGGGAACACCGGGGAGCTGTTTTTT. Translation: CASSAGNTGELFF.

This clonotype was seen ten or more times. The chain links TRBV4-3 to TRBJ1-5; D gene ambiguous. This CDR3 contains 14 residues. Per germline, CDR1 LGHNA and CDR2 YSLEER. V lost 0 bases and J lost 3, with 6 bases in between. CDR3 DNA: TGCGCCAGCAGCCAAGATGACATCAATCAGCCCCAGCATTTT. As protein: CASSQDDINQPQHF.

This clonotype has ten or more counts. The V gene is TRBV18, the J gene TRBJ2-4, with D perhaps matching TRBD1 or TRBD2 (5 bases each). Trimming left V 3 bases short and J 8 bases short, with 11 bases between. Per the germline V gene, CDR1 is KGHSH and CDR2 is LQKENI. The CDR3 has 13 residues. The CDR3 bases are TGTGCCAGCTCACCGACAGACGGGGACATTCAGTACTTC. Protein: CASSPTDGDIQYF.

This clonotype was found many times. V is TRBV12-3 or TRBV12-4 and J is TRBJ1-1; D remains ambiguous. Between the trimmed V and J ends, which lost 0 bases and 1 base, there was a span of 6 bases. This CDR3 comprises 14 residues. The DNA for the CDR3 is TGTGCCAGCAGTTTAGCCACCCCGAACACTGAAGCTTTCTTT. Amino acid sequence: CASSLATPNTEAFF.

This clonotype occurred many times. The chain has TRBV5-1 and TRBJ2-1; tentative D call: TRBD2 (5 bases). In germline, CDR1 is SGHRS, CDR2 YFSETQ. The length of the CDR3 is 15 residues. The germline V and J ends were trimmed by 5 bases and 0 bases, with 12 bases remaining between them. CDR3 residues: CASRILGSSYNEQFF. The CDR3 coding sequence is TGCGCCAGCAGGATACTGGGGAGCTCCTACAATGAGCAGTTCTTC.